Listed below are T cell receptor beta chains from one sample, sequenced in a study of blood T cell repertoires in COVID-19. Profiled with immunoSEQ multiplex PCR; TCRdb holds only in-frame clones, not every one. The sample has under 350,000 clones; approximately 86% are singletons. The sequenced material came from PBMCs or T cells enriched from blood (not recorded which). Receptors originate from a woman aged 40 to 50 with acute COVID-19. CDR3s include the opening cysteine and the closing phenylalanine or tryptophan. D genes are given only for firm matches. The listing skips clone size in some rows; elsewhere it reads once, few, many or a size class.

abundance	d_gene	j_gene	v_gene	CDR3aa	CDR3nt
few	.	TRBJ1-1	TRBV5-8	CASRPYMTGPNTEAFF	TGTGCCAGCAGACCTTATATGACAGGTCCGAACACTGAAGCTTTCTTT
.	TRBD1	TRBJ1-5	TRBV5-3	CARSSHRGQPQHF	TGTGCCAGAAGCTCACACAGGGGGCAGCCCCAGCATTTT
.	.	TRBJ1-2	TRBV25-1	CASSVFSGSSYGYTF	TGTGCCAGCAGTGTTTTCTCAGGGTCCTCTTATGGCTACACCTTC
.	TRBD2	TRBJ2-2	TRBV5-1	CASSVGLAGLGGELFF	TGCGCCAGCAGCGTGGGACTAGCGGGCCTAGGGGGGGAGCTGTTTTTT
.	.	TRBJ1-4	TRBV30	CAWSSAGIATNEKLFF	TGTGCCTGGAGTTCTGCGGGGATTGCAACTAATGAAAAACTGTTTTTT
.	TRBD2	TRBJ2-7	TRBV28	CASSPAGTIYF	TGTGCCAGCAGTCCCGCCGGGACTATATACTTC
.	.	TRBJ1-1	TRBV28	CASSLYGNTEAFF	TGTGCCAGCAGTTTATACGGGAACACTGAAGCTTTCTTT
.	TRBD2	TRBJ2-7	TRBV6-5	CASTSSGRTYEQYF	TGTGCCAGCACCAGTAGCGGGAGGACCTACGAGCAGTACTTC
.	TRBD1	TRBJ2-4	TRBV2	CASSESQGVNIQYF	TGTGCCAGCAGTGAGAGTCAGGGGGTAAACATTCAGTACTTC
.	TRBD1	TRBJ2-3	TRBV3-1/TRBV3-2	CASSYTGQVTDTQYF	TGTGCCAGCAGCTACACGGGACAGGTCACAGATACGCAGTATTTT
.	TRBD1	TRBJ2-7	TRBV9	CASSVGGTGDHEQYF	TGTGCCAGCAGCGTAGGCGGGACAGGGGATCACGAGCAGTACTTC
.	.	TRBJ1-6	TRBV2	CASSGQGSSYNSPLHF	TGTGCCAGCAGTGGGCAGGGCAGCTCCTATAATTCACCCCTCCACTTT
few	.	TRBJ1-2	TRBV28	CASSLEAGPVYGYTF	TGTGCCAGCAGTTTAGAGGCGGGGCCGGTTTATGGCTACACCTTC
.	TRBD2	TRBJ2-1	TRBV5-1	CASSLSLAGGREQFF	TGCGCCAGCAGCTTGTCACTAGCGGGGGGGCGAGAGCAGTTCTTC
.	.	TRBJ2-2	TRBV7-6	CASSFGMGLTGELFF	TGTGCCAGCAGCTTCGGGATGGGACTGACCGGGGAGCTGTTTTTT
.	.	TRBJ1-2	TRBV21-1	CASRGHILNYGYTF	TGTGCCAGCAGGGGACATATCCTTAACTATGGCTACACCTTC
.	TRBD2	TRBJ2-3	TRBV18	CASSPRLAGAGDTQYF	TGTGCCAGCTCACCCAGACTAGCGGGGGCAGGGGATACGCAGTATTTT
.	TRBD1	TRBJ2-3	TRBV25-1	CASSAIPGQGATDTQYF	TGTGCCAGCAGTGCTATTCCGGGACAGGGGGCAACAGATACGCAGTATTTT
.	.	TRBJ2-7	TRBV27	CASSLSSAGDSLREQYF	TGTGCCAGCAGTTTATCGTCGGCAGGGGATAGTTTGAGGGAGCAGTACTTC
.	.	TRBJ2-7	TRBV13	CASSLVESSYEQYF	TGTGCCAGCAGCTTAGTGGAGAGCTCCTACGAGCAGTACTTC
once	.	TRBJ2-7	TRBV6-2/TRBV6-3	CASSYDVRVGEQYF	TGTGCCAGCAGTTACGACGTCAGGGTGGGCGAGCAGTACTTC
.	.	TRBJ1-1	TRBV2	CASMRPAGAEAFF	TGTGCCAGCATGCGGCCGGCGGGAGCCGAAGCTTTCTTT
.	.	TRBJ1-5	TRBV25-1	CASSEQGSNSNQPQHF	TGTGCCAGCAGTGAACAGGGAAGTAATAGCAATCAGCCCCAGCATTTT
.	TRBD1	TRBJ1-1	TRBV18	CASSFDRGTEAFF	TGTGCCAGCTCATTCGACAGGGGGACTGAAGCTTTCTTT
.	TRBD1	TRBJ1-1	TRBV19	CARPDGTDRDGGNTEAFF	TGTGCCAGACCTGATGGGACGGACAGGGATGGGGGGAACACTGAAGCTTTCTTT
.	TRBD1	TRBJ2-4	TRBV11-2	CASSSPGTGKNIQYF	TGTGCCAGCAGCTCTCCCGGGACAGGGAAAAACATTCAGTACTTC
once	.	TRBJ1-2	TRBV7-9	CASSSEPTGIRNYGYTF	TGTGCCAGCAGCTCAGAACCTACAGGGATTAGGAACTATGGCTACACCTTC
.	.	TRBJ2-1	TRBV7-2	CASSLGVTAYNEQFF	TGTGCCAGCAGCTTAGGAGTTACAGCCTACAATGAGCAGTTCTTC
.	.	TRBJ1-1	TRBV7-9	CASSSLAGAVNTEAFF	TGTGCCAGCAGCTCCTTAGCGGGGGCAGTGAACACTGAAGCTTTCTTT
.	.	TRBJ2-5	TRBV6-5	CASSYGAGYETQYF	TGTGCCAGCAGTTACGGGGCGGGGTATGAGACCCAGTACTTC
.	TRBD1	TRBJ1-3	TRBV6-2/TRBV6-3	CASSRPGQTSGNTIYF	TGTGCCAGCAGCCGACCGGGACAGACTTCTGGAAACACCATATATTTT
.	.	TRBJ1-2	TRBV9	CASSVGQYGYTF	TGTGCCAGCAGTGTTGGACAGTACGGCTACACCTTC
.	.	TRBJ2-7	TRBV28	CASSLRGPYEQYF	TGTGCCAGCAGTTTAAGGGGCCCCTACGAGCAGTACTTC
.	.	TRBJ2-5	TRBV9	CASSRGTLQETQYF	TGTGCCAGTTCGCGCGGGACGCTCCAAGAGACCCAGTACTTC
.	.	TRBJ1-3	TRBV28	CASLLSSGNTIYF	TGTGCCAGCCTGTTGAGCTCTGGAAACACCATATATTTT
.	.	TRBJ1-5	TRBV4-1	CASSQAGSGNQPQHF	TGCGCCAGCAGCCAAGCAGGAAGCGGGAATCAGCCCCAGCATTTT
.	.	TRBJ1-1	TRBV4-3	CASSQEGLQETIPGNSEAFF	TGCGCCAGCAGCCAAGAAGGCCTCCAAGAAACGATACCTGGTAACAGTGAAGCTTTCTTT